The entry below gives a single TCR beta chain sequence along with its context. This clonotype occurred a few times. Its antigen remains undetermined. Per-base quality was not reported, and no clone a single base away is much larger than it. The receptor library was made with PCR. Sequencing was carried out with an Illumina HiSeq 2500. Unique molecular identifiers were incorporated into TCR beta cDNA libraries to reduce PCR and sequencing biases. Every 1 to 10 million input T cells yielded roughly 0.5 million cDNA molecules, meaning each molecule approximated one T cell. Patient libraries were prepared and sequenced with the same protocol used for the earlier healthy control dataset. Within a given batch, samples were prepared together, multiplexed and sequenced on the same HiSeq lane. Per the authors' processing: Raw barcoded reads were processed with MIGEC, discarding single-read molecular identifier groups before consensus assembly and CDR3 extraction. VDJtools was used for post-analysis of the clonotype tables, with diversity normalized by down-sampling every dataset to the smallest sample size. In repertoire overlap clustering, CDR3 amino acid sequences, but not nucleotide sequences, were matched to correct batch-related cross-sample contamination. TCRdb itself trimmed the public reads at Q25 with fastp, ran MiXCR and retained productive beta chains. Entries that share a CDR3 protein sequence are merged under the most common genes and DNA. TCRdb, not the authors, supplied the V and J calls. In all, the sample holds almost 700,000 distinct CDR3 sequences, and around 64% of those were seen once. The top ten clonotypes cover roughly 10% of the sample.

These data belong to a study of post-analysis software for immune sequencing data (dated by TCRdb to about 2015). Concerning the study at large: The recorded disease courses included relapsing-remitting, secondary progressive and progressive-relapsing multiple sclerosis, and some patients had no subtype annotation. A subset of samples was prepared in parallel using single-end sample barcoding, then pooled and co-amplified after Illumina adapter ligation. Patient repertoires were compared against about a dozen previously published healthy control repertoires from donors aged roughly 6 to 25 years. What the research found in general, with its limitations: When samples were clustered directly using the F measure, samples prepared in the same batch co-clustered strongly, which prompted a batch-effect correction. Significantly higher frequencies in patients than in controls were found for roughly five TRBV segments, including TRBV5-6, TRBV5-1 and TRBV20-1. The control group was slightly older than the multiple sclerosis patient group. Multiple sclerosis patients had significantly lower normalized Chao1 diversity than controls, a result that suggests substantial peripheral T-cell clonal expansion.

To demonstrate the VDJtools post-analysis software, TCR beta repertoires were profiled from the peripheral blood of about a dozen young patients with multiple sclerosis. The patients with multiple sclerosis were children and adolescents between roughly 6 and 17 years of age. V was cut back by 3 bases and J by 3 bases, leaving a gap of 15 bases between them. The CDR3 spans 15 residues, from the cysteine through the phenylalanine. Just CDR3 DNA is preserved here, 45 bases in frame from base 1. Reading the germline V gene (reference sequence) gives CDR1 DFQATT and CDR2 SNEGSKA. The rearrangement joined TRBV20-1 to TRBJ2-1; TRBD2 is perhaps the D gene, given 6 matching bases. Material: blood. This clonotype was obtained from a girl aged 2-10 years with multiple sclerosis. The nucleotide sequence reads TGCAGTGCTAGTGAGGCGGGGTGGTACTACAATGAGCAGTTCTTC. It translates to CSASEAGWYYNEQFF.